Following are 2 T cell receptor beta chains from one sample sequenced in a study of immune evolution from preneoplasia to lung adenocarcinoma. Libraries were prepared by immunoSEQ multiplex PCR; TCRdb keeps only in-frame clonotypes and omits some of them. The table includes approximately 4,000 clones, about 85% detected once. What was sequenced was FFPE adjacent normal lung tissue. The receptors were sampled from an older person with lung adenocarcinoma.

This rearrangement joins TRBV9 to TRBJ2-7, with 9 bases lining up with TRBD2. V lost 0 bases to trimming and J lost 2 bases; unmatched junction nucleotides: 9. Germline CDR1 and CDR2: SGDLS and YYNGEE. This CDR3 is built from 17 residues. This CDR3 is CASSVGLRGGAPYEQYF. CDR3 in DNA: TGTGCCAGCAGCGTAGGTTTGCGGGGGGGGGCCCCCTACGAGCAGTACTTC.

Remarks on this clone: Other DNA sequences from this sample encode an identical CDR3 as well. The rearrangement joins TRBV29-1 to TRBJ2-7; no clear D gene. The CDR3 covers 13 residues. Germline V gene sequence: CDR1 SQVTM, CDR2 ANQGSEA. V lost 2 bases and J lost 4, with 12 bases in between. The CDR3 sequence is CSVESQTGYEQYF. Here the CDR3 DNA reads TGCAGCGTTGAATCCCAAACCGGGTACGAGCAGTACTTC.